This T cell receptor (beta chain) was identified in a study of Graves' ophthalmopathy and Graves' hyperthyroidism. The ends were cut back, 1 base at V and 2 bases at J, with 9 bases in the middle. The CDR3 is 15 amino acids. Germline assignment: CDR1 ENHRY and CDR2 SYGVKD. The TCR beta CDR3 regions underwent amplification from RNA transcripts. First-round RT-PCR relied on HTBI primers, and a second-round multiplex PCR came next. TCRdb reprocessed the multiplex PCR reads via MiXCR and lists one record per CDR3 protein. The sample consists of just over 400,000 distinct CDR3 sequences, roughly 21% of them appearing once.

The V gene is TRBV10-3, the J gene TRBJ1-5; no clear D. The origin of this receptor is a woman under 30 with stable Graves' hyperthyroidism. The specimen was peripheral blood. CDR3 amino acids: CAISEWEGGNQPQHF. The CDR3 DNA reads TGTGCCATCAGTGAGTGGGAGGGCGGCAATCAGCCCCAGCATTTT.